One sample yielded the 4 T cell receptor beta chains listed below, sequenced in a study of early stage breast cancer tumors. Data came from immunoSEQ multiplex PCR; TCRdb stores just in-frame clones and leaves some out. Among some 21,000 clones, about 78% were seen once, and the ten largest hold around a quarter. The material sequenced was blood. These receptors originate from a person between 55 and 69 years old with breast cancer.

The chain combines TRBV7-9 with TRBJ2-7, with D perhaps matching TRBD2 (7 bases). This CDR3 is built from 16 residues. The germline V gene has CDR1 SEHNR and CDR2 FQNEAQ (reference sequence). Trimming pared 5 bases from V and 1 base from J, leaving 18 bases between. Here the CDR3 reads CASSPTSGGFSYEQYF. The CDR3 coding sequence is TGTGCCAGCAGCCCGACTTCGGGGGGCTTTTCCTACGAGCAGTACTTC.

This sequence joins TRBV6-5 and TRBJ1-5; 10 bases fit TRBD1. The CDR3 totals 13 residues. Germline assignment: CDR1 MNHEY and CDR2 SVGAGI. Losses at the gene ends were 10 bases for V and 6 bases for J; bases not matched to a gene: 6. This CDR3 is CATDGTGVQPQHF. CDR3 nucleotide sequence: TGTGCCACAGATGGGACAGGGGTTCAGCCCCAGCATTTT.

This sequence joins TRBV18 and TRBJ1-2; no reliable D call. Germline-derived CDR1 and CDR2 are KGHSH and LQKENI. This CDR3 region has 15 residues. Trimming shortened V by 5 bases and J by 0 bases, and 13 bases separated the two germline ends. CDR3: CASSKTAYSNYGYTF. The DNA of the CDR3 is TGTGCCAGCTCAAAAACAGCCTACTCTAACTATGGCTACACCTTC.

The chain carries TRBV19 and TRBJ2-1, with 14 nucleotides matching TRBD2. V trimming: 8 bases; J trimming: 7 bases; junction bases outside the gene matches: 4. CDR3 length equals 14 residues. Germline CDR1 LNHDA, CDR2 SQIVND (reference sequence). CDR3 amino acids: CASAGTSGSNEQFF. In DNA, the CDR3 is TGTGCCAGTGCCGGGACTAGCGGGAGTAATGAGCAGTTCTTC.